A selection of T cell receptor beta chains follows, all from one sample in a study of T cell changes during pregnancy in multiple sclerosis. The table came from immunoSEQ multiplex PCR; TCRdb's copy has only in-frame clones and leaves some out. The top ten hold about 0.42% of the sample, which has around 36,000 clones, 80% to 95% seen once. Sequenced here: CD4+ T cells from peripheral blood mononuclear cells, sampled in the third trimester of pregnancy. These receptors all come from a female donor with multiple sclerosis, enrolled in a pregnancy study. The CDR3 runs from the conserved cysteine through the conserved F or W. A D gene is named only where the DNA matches it firmly. Clone size is not always given. Where it is, it says once, few, many or a class for expanded clones.

abundance: -
d_gene: TRBD1
len: 16
j_gene: TRBJ2-2
v_gene: TRBV7-2
CDR3nt: TGTGCCAGCAGCTTAGCCGGGACAGTGAACACCGGGGAGCTGTTTTTT
CDR3aa: CASSLAGTVNTGELFF

abundance: -
d_gene: TRBD2
len: 15
j_gene: TRBJ2-1
v_gene: TRBV5-4
CDR3nt: TGTGCCAGCAGCTTGGGTCAGGGAGGGTTCAATGAGCAGTTCTTC
CDR3aa: CASSLGQGGFNEQFF

abundance: -
d_gene: TRBD1
len: 14
j_gene: TRBJ2-7
v_gene: TRBV7-2
CDR3nt: TGTGCCAGCAGCTCCTCGACAGGGAGCTACGAGCAGTACTTC
CDR3aa: CASSSSTGSYEQYF

abundance: -
d_gene: -
len: 16
j_gene: TRBJ2-1
v_gene: TRBV5-6
CDR3nt: TGTGCCAGCAGCTTGGGAGGGGGAGGGCCCCCGAATGAGCAGTTCTTC
CDR3aa: CASSLGGGGPPNEQFF

abundance: -
d_gene: -
len: 14
j_gene: TRBJ2-1
v_gene: TRBV28
CDR3nt: TGTGCCAGCACCCGGGACAACTCCTACAATGAGCAGTTCTTC
CDR3aa: CASTRDNSYNEQFF

abundance: -
d_gene: TRBD1
len: 15
j_gene: TRBJ2-3
v_gene: TRBV5-4
CDR3nt: TGTGCCAGCAGCGGACAGGGGGCGATCACAGATACGCAGTATTTT
CDR3aa: CASSGQGAITDTQYF

abundance: -
d_gene: -
len: 14
j_gene: TRBJ1-3
v_gene: TRBV27
CDR3nt: TGTGCCAGCAGTTTAAAGGGAGCTGGAAACACCATATATTTT
CDR3aa: CASSLKGAGNTIYF

abundance: -
d_gene: -
len: 13
j_gene: TRBJ1-2
v_gene: TRBV6-1
CDR3nt: TGTGCCAGCACCACAGTCGAGGGCTATGGCTACACCTTC
CDR3aa: CASTTVEGYGYTF

abundance: -
d_gene: TRBD2
len: 15
j_gene: TRBJ2-1
v_gene: TRBV2
CDR3nt: TGTGCCAGCATTTCCGGACTAGGTTTGGTCTATGAGCAGTTCTTC
CDR3aa: CASISGLGLVYEQFF

abundance: once
d_gene: TRBD2
len: 13
j_gene: TRBJ2-6
v_gene: TRBV5-6
CDR3nt: TGTGCCAGCAGCACTAGCGGGGCCCCCGTCCTGACTTTC
CDR3aa: CASSTSGAPVLTF

abundance: -
d_gene: TRBD2
len: 17
j_gene: TRBJ2-7
v_gene: TRBV10-3
CDR3nt: TGTGCCATCAGTGAGTCAAGACTAGCGGGAGGGCGGTACGAGCAGTACTTC
CDR3aa: CAISESRLAGGRYEQYF

abundance: -
d_gene: -
len: 14
j_gene: TRBJ1-1
v_gene: TRBV7-8
CDR3nt: TGTGCCAGCAGCCCGCTCTATGGGGCCACTGAAGCTTTCTTT
CDR3aa: CASSPLYGATEAFF

abundance: -
d_gene: TRBD2
len: 13
j_gene: TRBJ2-1
v_gene: TRBV6-5
CDR3nt: TGTGCCAGCAGTCTTACTATAGCGGGGAAGCAGTTCTTC
CDR3aa: CASSLTIAGKQFF

abundance: -
d_gene: -
len: 13
j_gene: TRBJ1-1
v_gene: TRBV5-4
CDR3nt: TGTGCCAGCAGCTTGGTCAGGGAGGGAAGGTCTTTCTTT
CDR3aa: CASSLVREGRSFF

abundance: -
d_gene: TRBD1
len: 16
j_gene: TRBJ2-1
v_gene: TRBV14
CDR3nt: TGTGCCAGCAGCCAATTGTCGGGACAGGGGGCTCCGAGGCAGTTCTTC
CDR3aa: CASSQLSGQGAPRQFF

abundance: once
d_gene: -
len: 16
j_gene: TRBJ2-2
v_gene: TRBV5-1
CDR3nt: TGCGCCAGCAGCCGCGACACTTATCAAATCACCGGGGAGCTGTTTTTT
CDR3aa: CASSRDTYQITGELFF

abundance: -
d_gene: TRBD1
len: 13
j_gene: TRBJ1-1
v_gene: TRBV7-2
CDR3nt: TGTGCCAGCAGCCCCAACAGGGGGACTGAAGCTTTCTTT
CDR3aa: CASSPNRGTEAFF

abundance: -
d_gene: -
len: 14
j_gene: TRBJ2-7
v_gene: TRBV5-4
CDR3nt: TGTGCCAGCAAGCGGGCCTTGAGCTCCTACGAGCAGTACTTC
CDR3aa: CASKRALSSYEQYF

abundance: -
d_gene: TRBD1
len: 13
j_gene: TRBJ1-2
v_gene: TRBV29-1
CDR3nt: TGCAGCGTTGGGATGGGAGACAGGGGACGCTACACCTTC
CDR3aa: CSVGMGDRGRYTF

abundance: -
d_gene: -
len: 12
j_gene: TRBJ2-1
v_gene: TRBV5-6
CDR3nt: TGTGCCAGCAGCTTGGCAGGCGGGGAGCAGTTCTTC
CDR3aa: CASSLAGGEQFF

abundance: -
d_gene: TRBD2
len: 17
j_gene: TRBJ2-7
v_gene: TRBV19
CDR3nt: TGTGCCAGTAGTCCCGACCGGATGACTAGCGGGATCTACGAGCAGTACTTC
CDR3aa: CASSPDRMTSGIYEQYF

abundance: -
d_gene: -
len: 16
j_gene: TRBJ2-7
v_gene: TRBV23-1
CDR3nt: TGCGCCAGCAGTCAACCCCCGCGGGACGCCACCTACGAGCAGTACTTC
CDR3aa: CASSQPPRDATYEQYF

abundance: -
d_gene: TRBD2
len: 17
j_gene: TRBJ2-7
v_gene: TRBV28
CDR3nt: TGTGCCAGCAGACCGTCGACTCTGGGACTAGCCTTCTACGAGCAGTACTTC
CDR3aa: CASRPSTLGLAFYEQYF

abundance: -
d_gene: TRBD2
len: 18
j_gene: TRBJ2-1
v_gene: TRBV11-2
CDR3nt: TGTGCCAGCAGCCCGCGGGAAATACTAGCGGGAGGGCCGCATGAGCAGTTCTTC
CDR3aa: CASSPREILAGGPHEQFF

abundance: -
d_gene: TRBD2
len: 17
j_gene: TRBJ2-5
v_gene: TRBV5-6
CDR3nt: TGTGCCAGCAGCTTGGGGATGACTAGCCGGGGGGAAGAGACCCAGTACTTC
CDR3aa: CASSLGMTSRGEETQYF

abundance: once
d_gene: TRBD1
len: 17
j_gene: TRBJ1-4
v_gene: TRBV4-2
CDR3nt: TGTGCCAGCAGCCCAGGGGGCGTCGGGGCAACTAATGAAAAACTGTTTTTT
CDR3aa: CASSPGGVGATNEKLFF

abundance: -
d_gene: TRBD2
len: 17
j_gene: TRBJ2-1
v_gene: TRBV5-6
CDR3nt: TGTGCCAGCAGCCCGGGACTAGCGGGAGTGGCGGCCGATGAGCAGTTCTTC
CDR3aa: CASSPGLAGVAADEQFF

abundance: -
d_gene: TRBD2
len: 15
j_gene: TRBJ2-7
v_gene: TRBV2
CDR3nt: TGTGCCAGCAGTGAATATCAACTAGCGGGCTACGAGCAGTACTTC
CDR3aa: CASSEYQLAGYEQYF

abundance: -
d_gene: -
len: 13
j_gene: TRBJ2-1
v_gene: TRBV11-2
CDR3nt: TGTGCCAGCAGCTTAGACGAACACCGAATTTCGATCTTC
CDR3aa: CASSLDEHRISIF

abundance: -
d_gene: TRBD1
len: 14
j_gene: TRBJ1-4
v_gene: TRBV12-5
CDR3nt: TGTGCTAGTGGCCCGGGACAGGGAAATGAAAAACTGTTTTTT
CDR3aa: CASGPGQGNEKLFF

abundance: -
d_gene: -
len: 14
j_gene: TRBJ2-7
v_gene: TRBV29-1
CDR3nt: TGCAGCGTTGGGGCAGGAGGTGGTTTGTCGGAGCAGTACTTC
CDR3aa: CSVGAGGGLSEQYF

abundance: -
d_gene: TRBD2
len: 16
j_gene: TRBJ2-7
v_gene: TRBV2
CDR3nt: TGTGCCAGCAGTGATTTTTCGAGCGGGGGTTCCTACGAGCAGTACTTC
CDR3aa: CASSDFSSGGSYEQYF

abundance: -
d_gene: -
len: 16
j_gene: TRBJ2-6
v_gene: TRBV2
CDR3nt: TGTGCCAGCAGTGATAACAGGGACGCTGGGGCCAACGTCCTGACTTTC
CDR3aa: CASSDNRDAGANVLTF

abundance: -
d_gene: -
len: 13
j_gene: TRBJ1-2
v_gene: TRBV4-1
CDR3nt: TGCGCCAGCAGCTCAGGGAGGAACTATGGCTACACCTTC
CDR3aa: CASSSGRNYGYTF

abundance: few
d_gene: -
len: 13
j_gene: TRBJ1-1
v_gene: TRBV6-5
CDR3nt: TGTGCCAGCAGTTACGAAGGGGGAACTGAAGCTTTCTTT
CDR3aa: CASSYEGGTEAFF